Listed here are 26 T cell receptor beta chains from one sample, sequenced in a study of control samples from healthy donors and cancer patients. Method: immunoSEQ multiplex PCR; TCRdb's copy keeps in-frame clones and lacks some. Here the sample spans around 50,000 clones, nearly 96% being singletons. The sequenced sample was blood. All receptors come from a woman under 40 in good health.

The chain recombines TRBV3-1 (or the pseudogene TRBV3-2) with TRBJ2-7; 11 nucleotides agree with TRBD1. This CDR3 spans 14 amino acids. The ends lost 8 bases at V and 5 bases at J; junction bases unmatched: 8. Looked up from germline, CDR1 is LGHDT and CDR2 is YNNKEL (reference sequence). CDR3 DNA: TGTGCCAGCGGACAGGGGGCGCGAGTCCACGAGCAGTACTTC. This encodes CASGQGARVHEQYF.

V usage is TRBV15 and J usage is TRBJ1-5; D ambiguous. This CDR3 region has 13 residues. The V gene lost 2 bases and the J gene lost 4 bases, with 6 bases spanning the gap. In germline, CDR1 is LNHNV, CDR2 YYDKDF (reference sequence). In nucleotides, the CDR3 is TGTGCCACCAGCAGATCGGTGAATCAGCCCCAGCATTTT. Translated: CATSRSVNQPQHF.

V and J are TRBV19 and TRBJ2-3, with TRBD1 matching 7 bases. Germline CDR1 and CDR2: LNHDA and SQIVND (reference sequence). Germline trimming cut 4 bases from V and 0 bases from J; bases unmatched to any gene: 4. The CDR3 is 15 amino acids. CDR3 residues: CASSTTGVSTDTQYF. The CDR3 DNA reads TGTGCCAGTAGTACCACAGGGGTAAGCACAGATACGCAGTATTTT. The variable domain in full, completed from reference TRBV19 and TRBJ2-3, reads DGGITQSPKYLFRKEGQNVTLSCEQNLNHDAMYWYRQDPGQGLRLIYYSQIVNDFQKGDIAEGYSVSREKKESFPLTVTSAQKNPTAFYLCASSTTGVSTDTQYFGPGTRLTVL.

This clone has just one count. The chain recombines TRBV18 with TRBJ2-5; unclear D gene. This CDR3 has 13 amino acids. V dropped 3 bases and J dropped 1 base, with 6 bases sitting between them. Looked up from germline, CDR1 is KGHSH and CDR2 is LQKENI. CDR3 in amino acids: CASSPGSQETQYF. For the CDR3, the DNA is TGTGCCAGCTCACCTGGCAGCCAAGAGACCCAGTACTTC.

This chain links TRBV7-9 with TRBJ1-1; D is uncertain. This CDR3 is 14 amino acids long. The germline CDR1 and CDR2 sequences are SEHNR and FQNEAQ (reference sequence). V lost 1 base to trimming and J lost 4 bases, with 10 bases between them. In DNA, the CDR3 is TGTGCCAGCAGCTTAGAGGGCGGGAGCACTGAAGCTTTCTTT. This gives the protein CASSLEGGSTEAFF.

The chain uses TRBV5-1 and TRBJ2-1; tentatively, D is TRBD1 (5 bases). The CDR3 runs to 16 residues. Germline CDR1 and CDR2: SGHRS and YFSETQ. The V gene lost 0 bases and the J gene lost 0 bases, with 10 bases spanning the gap. CDR3 sequence (DNA): TGCGCCAGCAGCTTGGACAGGCGCAGCTCCTACAATGAGCAGTTCTTC. Encoded protein: CASSLDRRSSYNEQFF. The complete variable domain, with remaining parts taken from reference TRBV5-1 and TRBJ2-1, reads KAGVTQTPRYLIKTRGQQVTLSCSPISGHRSVSWYQQTPGQGLQFLFEYFSETQRNKGNFPGRFSGRQFSNSRSEMNVSTLELGDSALYLCASSLDRRSSYNEQFFGPGTRLTVL.

This chain connects TRBV27 to TRBJ2-5; possibly TRBD2 for D (5 bases). Deletions cut 2 bases from V and 4 bases from J, with 8 bases between. This CDR3 is 13 amino acids long. Per the germline V gene, CDR1 is MNHEY and CDR2 is SMNVEV (reference sequence). The DNA of the CDR3 is TGTGCCAGCAGTTTAATAGAGGGAGAGACCCAGTACTTC. It codes for CASSLIEGETQYF.

V is TRBV7-3 and J is TRBJ2-3; 11 bases match TRBD2. There are 15 residues in the CDR3. The germline gives CDR1 SGHTA, CDR2 FQGTGA. V lost 5 bases to trimming and J lost 5 bases; unmatched junction nucleotides: 6. The CDR3 coding sequence is TGTGCCAGCAGCAAGACTAGCGGGGCGGGAGATACGCAGTATTTT. This sequence encodes CASSKTSGAGDTQYF.

The rearrangement links TRBV28 to TRBJ2-7; D is uncertain. Trimming left V 2 bases short and J 4 bases short, with 6 bases between. Germline lookup yields CDR1 MDHEN and CDR2 SYDVKM. This CDR3 comprises 12 residues. CDR3 protein: CASSLGTYEQYF. In DNA form, the CDR3 reads TGTGCCAGCAGTTTAGGTACGTACGAGCAGTACTTC.

The V gene is TRBV19, the J gene TRBJ1-5; weak D call: TRBD1 (5 bases). The length of the CDR3 is 16 residues. Trimming took 3 bases from V and 2 from J, leaving 14 bases between them. In germline, CDR1 is LNHDA, CDR2 SQIVND (reference sequence). This CDR3 is CASSMVDSGGNQPQHF. The CDR3 nucleotides read TGTGCCAGTAGTATGGTAGACAGTGGAGGCAATCAGCCCCAGCATTTT.

The chain recombines TRBV27 with TRBJ2-5; 8 nucleotides line up with TRBD1. The germline V gene has CDR1 MNHEY and CDR2 SMNVEV (reference sequence). The V and J ends lost 4 bases and 4 bases, in that order; junction bases with no gene match: 14. The CDR3 extends over 17 amino acids. Here the CDR3 DNA reads TGTGCCAGCAGTTACCACCAAGGGGCAGGGGGCGCAGAGACCCAGTACTTC. It codes for CASSYHQGAGGAETQYF.

The chain combines TRBV12-3 or TRBV12-4 with TRBJ1-3, with a tentative D call TRBD1 (5 bases). The CDR3 sequence is 12 residues long. V lost 7 bases, J lost 2 bases, and 6 bases lay in between. The CDR3 DNA sequence: TGTGCCAGCATGGGGGCTGGAAACACCATATATTTT. It codes for CASMGAGNTIYF.

The V call is TRBV20-1, the J call TRBJ2-7; no definite D call. The ends were cut back, 3 bases at V and 6 bases at J, with 12 bases in the middle. Germline values: CDR1 DFQATT, CDR2 SNEGSKA (reference sequence). CDR3 size: 12 residues. Here the CDR3 reads CSASYPAGEQYF. The CDR3 region has the DNA TGCAGTGCTAGTTATCCGGCAGGCGAGCAGTACTTC.

The chain has TRBV7-9 and TRBJ1-4; 7 nucleotides match TRBD1. Trimming at V came to 5 bases and at J to 5 bases, leaving 5 bases not matched to a gene. This CDR3 comprises 14 residues. Germline assignment: CDR1 SEHNR and CDR2 FQNEAQ (reference sequence). CDR3 in DNA: TGTGCCAGCAGCAGCCCAGGGGGGAATGAAAAACTGTTTTTT. Translated: CASSSPGGNEKLFF.

V usage is TRBV7-8 and J usage is TRBJ2-2; possible D gene TRBD2, 5 bases. CDR3 length equals 13 residues. V shed 5 bases and J shed 6 bases, with 10 bases lying between them. Germline CDR1 is SGHVS and CDR2 is FQNEAQ. CDR3 in amino acids: CASSPLGPGELFF. CDR3 in DNA: TGTGCCAGCAGCCCACTAGGTCCCGGGGAGCTGTTTTTT.

The table lists this clone with a count of one. This sequence joins TRBV18 and TRBJ1-5, with 8 nucleotides matching TRBD1. The CDR3 runs to 15 residues. CDR1 is KGHSH, CDR2 LQKENI, per germline. With V trimmed by 8 bases and J by 0 bases, 6 bases remained unmatched. CDR3 DNA: TGTGCCAGCCGCCCCGGGACAGGTAGCAATCAGCCCCAGCATTTT. It encodes CASRPGTGSNQPQHF. Based on the CDR3 plus reference TRBV18 and TRBJ1-5, the full variable domain is NAGVMQNPRHLVRRRGQEARLRCSPMKGHSHVYWYRQLPEEGLKFMVYLQKENIIDESGMPKERFSAEFPKEGPSILRIQQVVRGDSAAYFCASRPGTGSNQPQHFGDGTRLSIL.

The V gene is TRBV19, the J gene TRBJ2-3, with D possibly matching TRBD2 (6 bases). V lost 4 bases to trimming and J lost 6 bases, with 14 bases between them. Looked up from germline, CDR1 is LNHDA and CDR2 is SQIVND (reference sequence). The CDR3 loop spans 14 amino acids. The CDR3 reads CASSTGTSADTQYF. The CDR3 nucleotides read TGTGCCAGTAGTACCGGGACTTCGGCGGATACGCAGTATTTT.

The CDR3 reads CASRGGRETQYF. The CDR3 DNA sequence: TGTGCCAGTAGGGGAGGGCGGGAGACCCAGTACTTC. The rearrangement links TRBV19 to TRBJ2-5, with 7 bases aligning to TRBD2. CDR1 and CDR2 (germline): LNHDA, SQIVND (reference sequence). This CDR3 comprises 12 residues. J gave up 5 bases and V 6 bases, and 3 bases lay outside the gene matches.

J is TRBJ2-7 and V is TRBV5-1; D ambiguous. Trimming took 2 bases from V and 5 from J, leaving 8 bases between them. Germline assignment: CDR1 SGHRS and CDR2 YFSETQ. This CDR3 region has 12 residues. CDR3 in amino acids: CASSFQEHEQYF. The CDR3 bases are TGCGCCAGCAGCTTCCAGGAACACGAGCAGTACTTC. The variable domain in full, completed from reference TRBV5-1 and TRBJ2-7, reads KAGVTQTPRYLIKTRGQQVTLSCSPISGHRSVSWYQQTPGQGLQFLFEYFSETQRNKGNFPGRFSGRQFSNSRSEMNVSTLELGDSALYLCASSFQEHEQYFGPGTRLTVT.

This chain joins TRBV24-1 and TRBJ2-2, with D possibly being TRBD1 (6 bases). Trimming left V 4 bases short and J 0 bases short, with 14 bases between. This CDR3 is 17 amino acids long. The germline V gene encodes CDR1 KGHDR and CDR2 SFDVKD. Here the CDR3 DNA reads TGTGCCACCAGTGACCCCGCGACAGGAACGAACACCGGGGAGCTGTTTTTT. Protein product: CATSDPATGTNTGELFF.

This chain uses TRBV9 with TRBJ2-7; the D gene is possibly TRBD2 (6 bases). Germline assignment: CDR1 SGDLS and CDR2 YYNGEE. The CDR3 runs 15 residues. Trimming left V 2 bases short and J 3 bases short, with 15 bases between. The CDR3 DNA reads as TGTGCCAGCAGCGTTGGAGGGCAGGAGGACTACGAGCAGTACTTC. It yields the protein CASSVGGQEDYEQYF.

The chain is built from TRBV5-4 and TRBJ2-3; D may be TRBD2 (7 bases). CDR3 length: 14 residues. V lost 0 bases to trimming and J lost 6 bases, with 11 bases between them. Germline loops: CDR1 SGHNT, CDR2 YYREEE (reference sequence). In nucleotides, the CDR3 is TGTGCCAGCAGCTTGGGGGGGGGCCCGGATACGCAGTATTTT. Its translation: CASSLGGGPDTQYF.

The chain recombines TRBV5-5 with TRBJ2-6, with D uncertain. V lost 1 base and J lost 2, with 7 bases in between. CDR1 and CDR2 (germline): SGHKS, YYEKEE (reference sequence). The length of the CDR3 is 15 residues. CDR3 nucleotide sequence: TGTGCCAGCAGCTTGAGGGCCGCTGGGGCCAACGTCCTGACTTTC. Its protein is CASSLRAAGANVLTF.

V gene TRBV29-1 combines with J gene TRBJ1-1; D unclear. Germline V CDR1 and CDR2: SQVTM, ANQGSEA. The CDR3 contains 11 residues. V was cut by 7 bases and J by 11 bases, with 17 bases left in between. CDR3 sequence reads: CSAKDGPVAFF. Here the CDR3 DNA reads TGCAGCGCCAAGGACGGCCCCGTGGCTTTCTTT. Full variable domain (remainder filled in from reference TRBV29-1 and TRBJ1-1): SAVISQKPSRDICQRGTSLTIQCQVDSQVTMMFWYRQQPGQSLTLIATANQGSEATYESGFVIDKFPISRPNLTFSTLTVSNMSPEDSSIYLCSAKDGPVAFFGQGTRLTVV.

The chain recombines TRBV7-9 with TRBJ1-4; TRBD1 agrees at 8 bases. Unmatched junction bases numbered 10, after V lost 5 bases and J lost 8 bases. This CDR3 is 15 amino acids long. Germline loops: CDR1 SEHNR, CDR2 FQNEAQ (reference sequence). The CDR3 protein is CASSQGTGGVEKLFF. CDR3 in DNA: TGTGCCAGCAGCCAAGGGACAGGTGGGGTCGAAAAACTGTTTTTT. The full variable domain, with the rest looked up from reference TRBV7-9 and TRBJ1-4, is DTGVSQNPRHKITKRGQNVTFRCDPISEHNRLYWYRQTLGQGPEFLTYFQNEAQLEKSRLLSDRFSAERPKGSFSTLEIQRTEQGDSAMYLCASSQGTGGVEKLFFGSGTQLSVL.

The J gene is TRBJ2-1, the V gene TRBV7-8, with D tentatively TRBD1 (6 bases). The CDR3 extends over 19 amino acids. Trimming took 3 bases from V and 6 from J, leaving 27 bases between them. Germline V gene lookup returns CDR1 SGHVS and CDR2 FQNEAQ. CDR3 residues: CASSFTTQGLRVQGNEQFF. The CDR3 DNA follows: TGTGCCAGCAGCTTTACCACTCAGGGGCTAAGGGTACAAGGCAATGAGCAGTTCTTC. Full variable domain (outside the CDR3, taken from reference TRBV7-8 and TRBJ2-1): GAGVSQSPRYKVAKRGQDVALRCDPISGHVSLFWYQQALGQGPEFLTYFQNEAQLDKSGLPSDRFFAERPEGSVSTLKIQRTQQEDSAVYLCASSFTTQGLRVQGNEQFFGPGTRLTVL.